These T cell receptor beta chains were read from a single sample in a study of graft-versus-host responses after intestinal transplantation. Sequencing was performed with immunoSEQ multiplex PCR; in TCRdb, only in-frame clones are kept and a portion is missing. Of just over 15,000 clones detected, 74% appear once; the ten largest clones hold nearly 3.5%. The sequenced sample was ileum tissue, obtained 14 days after transplant. The receptor source for this set is a human patient who received an intestinal transplant, so some T cells may come from the graft donor. Both conserved end residues are part of each CDR3. D genes are given only for firm matches. Where a row states a size, it is once, few, many or the class of an expanded clone; other rows omit it.

V	size	D	J	CDR3	DNA
TRBV6-5	NA	NA	TRBJ1-2	CASSYMNQGRIGYTF	TGTGCCAGCAGTTACATGAATCAGGGTCGGATTGGCTACACCTTC
TRBV5-1	NA	NA	TRBJ2-7	CASSVVGDEQYF	TGCGCCAGCAGCGTCGTCGGGGACGAGCAGTACTTC
TRBV4-1	NA	NA	TRBJ1-5	CASSQDSRVSNQPQHF	TGCGCCAGCAGCCAAGATAGCAGAGTGAGCAATCAGCCCCAGCATTTT
TRBV7-9	once	NA	TRBJ1-2	CASSLDTDHYGYTF	TGTGCCAGCAGCTTAGATACAGACCACTATGGCTACACCTTC
TRBV5-1	NA	NA	TRBJ2-3	CASSLVGDTQYF	TGCGCCAGCAGCTTGGTTGGGGATACGCAGTATTTT
TRBV27	NA	NA	TRBJ2-1	CASSLSGSYNEQFF	TGTGCCAGCAGTTTATCGGGGAGTTACAATGAGCAGTTCTTC
TRBV6-1	NA	NA	TRBJ1-2	CASSWDNYGYTF	TGTGCCAGCAGTTGGGACAACTATGGCTACACCTTC
TRBV5-6	NA	TRBD1	TRBJ2-3	CASSLWRQGTDTQYF	TGTGCCAGCAGCTTGTGGAGACAGGGAACAGATACGCAGTATTTT
TRBV28	once	TRBD1	TRBJ2-7	CASSGTASYEQYF	TGTGCCAGCAGCGGGACAGCCTCCTACGAGCAGTACTTC
TRBV7-6	NA	NA	TRBJ2-1	CASSADSGEDEQFF	TGTGCCAGCAGCGCGGATTCGGGCGAGGATGAGCAGTTCTTC
TRBV10-2	NA	TRBD2	TRBJ2-7	CASDISGFGYEQYF	TGCGCCAGTGACATTAGCGGGTTTGGGTACGAGCAGTACTTC
TRBV19	once	NA	TRBJ2-6	CASTGLKRGLLYSGANVLTF	TGTGCCAGTACAGGGTTGAAGAGGGGTCTTTTATACTCTGGGGCCAACGTCCTGACTTTC
TRBV28	NA	NA	TRBJ1-5	CASRPTGVDQPQHF	TGTGCCAGCAGACCCACGGGGGTAGATCAGCCCCAGCATTTT
TRBV19	NA	TRBD2	TRBJ2-7	CASRKTSGHYEQYF	TGTGCCAGTAGAAAGACTAGCGGCCACTACGAGCAGTACTTC
TRBV10-3	NA	NA	TRBJ2-1	CAISSGTLNEQFF	TGTGCCATCAGCTCCGGGACCCTCAATGAGCAGTTCTTC
TRBV7-9	NA	NA	TRBJ2-5	CASSLVEGEETQYF	TGTGCCAGCAGCTTAGTCGAGGGAGAAGAGACCCAGTACTTC
TRBV27	NA	NA	TRBJ2-3	CASSPGSEGVTDTQYF	TGTGCCAGCAGCCCCGGGTCGGAGGGTGTGACAGATACGCAGTATTTT
TRBV7-3	NA	NA	TRBJ2-7	CASSLVVGTNYEQYF	TGTGCCAGCAGCTTAGTGGTAGGGACAAACTACGAGCAGTACTTC
TRBV5-4	NA	NA	TRBJ2-7	CASSPSGGSTYEQYF	TGTGCCAGCAGCCCAAGTGGGGGATCTACCTACGAGCAGTACTTC
TRBV9	NA	NA	TRBJ2-2	CASSVGQNTGELFF	TGTGCCAGCAGCGTAGGACAAAACACCGGGGAGCTGTTTTTT
TRBV5-1	NA	NA	TRBJ2-7	CASSLDEGLYEQYF	TGCGCCAGCAGCTTGGATGAGGGGCTCTACGAGCAGTACTTC
TRBV7-9	NA	NA	TRBJ1-2	CASSLNQGVPARYGYTF	TGTGCCAGCAGCTTAAACCAGGGAGTTCCCGCCCGCTATGGCTACACCTTC
TRBV19	NA	TRBD2	TRBJ2-1	CASSIREGTYNEQFF	TGTGCCAGTAGTATTCGGGAGGGCACATACAATGAGCAGTTCTTC
TRBV28	NA	TRBD1	TRBJ1-2	CASKPRRRQGSNYGYTF	TGTGCCAGCAAGCCCCGAAGGAGACAGGGTTCTAACTATGGCTACACCTTC
TRBV27	few	NA	TRBJ2-7	CASSPTASSYEQYF	TGTGCCAGCAGTCCGACAGCCAGCTCCTACGAGCAGTACTTC
TRBV6-1	NA	TRBD1	TRBJ2-2	CASEIQGKAGELFF	TGTGCCAGCGAGATACAGGGGAAGGCCGGGGAGCTGTTTTTT